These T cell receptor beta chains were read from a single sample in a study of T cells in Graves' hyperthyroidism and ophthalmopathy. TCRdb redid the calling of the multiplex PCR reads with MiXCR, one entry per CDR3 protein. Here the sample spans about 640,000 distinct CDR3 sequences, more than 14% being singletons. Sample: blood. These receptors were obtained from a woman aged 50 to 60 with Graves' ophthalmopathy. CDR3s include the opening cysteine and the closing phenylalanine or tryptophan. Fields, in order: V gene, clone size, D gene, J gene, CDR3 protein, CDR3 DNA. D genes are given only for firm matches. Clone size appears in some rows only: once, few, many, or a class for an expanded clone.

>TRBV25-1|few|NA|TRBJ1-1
CASSRTGVGTEAFF
TGTGCCAGCAGTCGAACTGGCGTGGGCACTGAAGCTTTCTTT
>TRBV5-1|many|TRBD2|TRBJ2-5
CASSLTSGTSETQYF
TGCGCCAGCAGCCTGACTAGCGGGACTTCAGAGACCCAGTACTTC
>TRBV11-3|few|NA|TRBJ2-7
CASSLESRPTRFEQYF
TGTGCCAGCAGCTTAGAAAGCCGCCCGACTAGGTTCGAGCAGTACTTC
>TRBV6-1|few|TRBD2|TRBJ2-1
CASSSLAGGLDEQFF
TGTGCCAGCAGTTCTCTAGCGGGAGGGCTTGATGAGCAGTTCTTC
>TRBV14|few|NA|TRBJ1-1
CASSQDHGLGEAFF
TGTGCCAGCAGCCAAGATCATGGGTTGGGTGAAGCTTTCTTT
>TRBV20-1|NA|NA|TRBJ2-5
CSAREGIKTQYF
TGCAGTGCTAGAGAGGGAATTAAGACCCAGTACTTC
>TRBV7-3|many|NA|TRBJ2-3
CASSQQYMGSQYF
TGTGCCAGCAGCCAACAATACATGGGATCGCAGTATTTT
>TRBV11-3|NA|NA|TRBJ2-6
CASSFEVRANVLTF
TGTGCCAGCAGCTTTGAGGTGCGGGCCAACGTCCTGACTTTC
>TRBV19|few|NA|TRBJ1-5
CASSMNFNQPQHF
TGTGCCAGTAGTATGAACTTTAATCAGCCCCAGCATTTT
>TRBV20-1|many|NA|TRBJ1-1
CSATRAGVNTEAFF
TGCAGTGCAACGAGGGCAGGGGTGAACACTGAAGCTTTCTTT
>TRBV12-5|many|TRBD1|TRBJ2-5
CASGLEIRTGTWETQYF
TGTGCTAGTGGTTTGGAAATCCGGACAGGGACATGGGAGACCCAGTACTTC
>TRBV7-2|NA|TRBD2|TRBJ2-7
CASSPVPGLAGPYEQYF
TGTGCCAGCAGCCCAGTCCCGGGACTAGCGGGCCCCTACGAGCAGTACTTC
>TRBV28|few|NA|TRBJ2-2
CASEGETGELFF
TGTGCCAGCGAAGGGGAAACCGGGGAGCTGTTTTTT
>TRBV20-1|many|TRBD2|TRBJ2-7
CSAQGLAGGPGEQYF
TGCAGTGCTCAGGGTCTAGCGGGAGGGCCTGGGGAGCAGTACTTC
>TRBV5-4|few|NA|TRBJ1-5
CASSLDGNQLQHF
TGTGCCAGCAGTTTGGACGGCAATCAGCTCCAGCATTTT
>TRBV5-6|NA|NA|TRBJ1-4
CASSLKGGSGGYEKLFF
TGTGCCAGCAGCTTGAAAGGCGGCAGCGGGGGATATGAAAAACTGTTTTTT
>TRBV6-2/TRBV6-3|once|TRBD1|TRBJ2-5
CASQGDVEAQYF
TGTGCCAGCCAGGGGGACGTGGAGGCCCAGTACTTC
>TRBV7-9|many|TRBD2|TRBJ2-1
CASSPRMGTSGSYNEQFF
TGTGCCAGCAGCCCTCGCATGGGCACTAGCGGGAGCTACAATGAGCAGTTCTTC
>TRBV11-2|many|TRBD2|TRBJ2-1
CASSSGTSGSGEQFF
TGTGCCAGCAGTTCCGGGACTAGCGGGAGTGGTGAGCAGTTCTTC
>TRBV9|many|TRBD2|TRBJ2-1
CASSPRTSALYNEQFF
TGTGCCAGCAGCCCCAGGACTAGCGCCTTATACAATGAGCAGTTCTTC
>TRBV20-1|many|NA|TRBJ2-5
CSAREVDSSWWTQYF
TGCAGTGCTAGAGAGGTTGACAGCTCTTGGTGGACCCAGTACTTC
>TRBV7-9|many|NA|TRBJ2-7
CASSGGSTEQYF
TGTGCCAGCAGCGGAGGTAGCACCGAGCAGTACTTC
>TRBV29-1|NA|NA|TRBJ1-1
CSVELRSRYTEAFF
TGCAGCGTTGAACTGCGGAGTCGGTACACTGAAGCTTTCTTT
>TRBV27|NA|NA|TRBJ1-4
CASSLDGGREKLFF
TGTGCCAGCAGCCTGGACGGGGGTCGCGAAAAACTGTTTTTT
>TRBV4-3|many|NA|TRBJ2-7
CASSQALASVTYEQYF
TGCGCCAGCAGCCAAGCCCTGGCTAGCGTTACCTACGAGCAGTACTTC
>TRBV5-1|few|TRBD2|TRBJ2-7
CASSQGTSEAYEQYF
TGCGCCAGCAGCCAGGGGACTAGCGAAGCCTACGAGCAGTACTTC
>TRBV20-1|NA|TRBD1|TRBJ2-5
CSASPAGQGRGGTQYF
TGCAGTGCTAGCCCTGCCGGACAGGGAAGAGGGGGGACCCAGTACTTC
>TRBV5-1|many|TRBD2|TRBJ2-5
CASSLGLADFQETQYF
TGCGCCAGCAGCTTGGGTCTAGCGGACTTCCAAGAGACCCAGTACTTC
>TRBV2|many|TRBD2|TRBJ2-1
CASERGLAGYNEQFF
TGTGCCAGCGAAAGGGGACTAGCGGGTTACAATGAGCAGTTCTTC
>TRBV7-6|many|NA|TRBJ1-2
CASSLSGDRDYGYTF
TGTGCCAGCAGCTTAAGCGGGGATCGGGACTATGGCTACACCTTC
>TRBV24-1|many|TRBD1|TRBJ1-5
CATGGWGNQPQHF
TGTGCCACAGGGGGCTGGGGCAATCAGCCCCAGCATTTT
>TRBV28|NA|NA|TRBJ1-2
CASARGLYTGGYTF
TGTGCCAGCGCAAGGGGACTGTACACCGGTGGCTACACCTTC
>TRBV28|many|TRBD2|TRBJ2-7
CASVTPSGGYYEQYF
TGTGCCAGCGTTACCCCATCCGGGGGGTACTACGAGCAGTACTTC
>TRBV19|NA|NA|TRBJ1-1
CATQGGIPEAFF
TGTGCCACGCAGGGAGGTATTCCTGAAGCTTTCTTT
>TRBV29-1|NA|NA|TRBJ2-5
CGARQGGGPQETQYF
TGCGGCGCCCGACAGGGAGGGGGTCCACAAGAGACCCAGTACTTC
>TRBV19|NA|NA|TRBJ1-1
CASSIVGGPMNTEAFF
TGTGCCAGTAGTATAGTGGGGGGGCCCATGAACACTGAAGCTTTCTTT
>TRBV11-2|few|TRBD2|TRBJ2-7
CASSPRRGTSVQPSSYEQYF
TGTGCCAGCAGCCCTAGGAGAGGGACTAGCGTTCAACCTAGCTCCTACGAGCAGTACTTC
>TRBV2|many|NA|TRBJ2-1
CASTGESRNQRGEQFF
TGTGCCAGCACGGGAGAATCGCGTAATCAAAGGGGTGAGCAGTTCTTC
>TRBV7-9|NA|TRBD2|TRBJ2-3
CASRPSLAGLSTDTQYF
TGTGCCAGCAGGCCAAGCCTAGCGGGCCTTAGCACAGATACGCAGTATTTT
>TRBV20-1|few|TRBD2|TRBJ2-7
CSARLAGGPGYEQYF
TGCAGTGCTAGGCTAGCGGGAGGGCCGGGTTACGAGCAGTACTTC
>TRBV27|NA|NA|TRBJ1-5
CASSVNRDSNQPQHF
TGTGCCAGCAGTGTGAACAGGGATAGCAATCAGCCCCAGCATTTT
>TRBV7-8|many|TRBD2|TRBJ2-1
CASSLSGRGDNEQFF
TGTGCCAGCAGCTTAAGCGGGAGAGGGGACAATGAGCAGTTCTTC
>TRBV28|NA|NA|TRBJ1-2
CASSFRLQTNTFGYTF
TGTGCCAGCAGTTTCCGGCTACAAACTAACACTTTTGGCTACACCTTC
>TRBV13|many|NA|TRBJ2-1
CASSLGGRDQFF
TGTGCCAGCAGCTTAGGGGGCAGGGACCAGTTCTTC
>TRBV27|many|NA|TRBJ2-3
CASSSETASTDTQYF
TGTGCCAGCAGTAGCGAGACTGCTAGCACAGATACGCAGTATTTT
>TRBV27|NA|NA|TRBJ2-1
CASSHHPRKQFF
TGTGCCAGCAGCCATCACCCTAGAAAGCAGTTCTTC
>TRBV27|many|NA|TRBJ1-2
CASRPFRGGYTF
TGTGCCAGCAGACCTTTTAGGGGTGGCTACACCTTC
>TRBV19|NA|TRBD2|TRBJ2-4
CASTGLAGGDIQYF
TGTGCCAGTACGGGACTAGCGGGAGGAGACATTCAGTACTTC
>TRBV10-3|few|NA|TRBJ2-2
CAISVDSPGELFF
TGTGCCATCAGTGTAGACAGCCCCGGGGAGCTGTTTTTT
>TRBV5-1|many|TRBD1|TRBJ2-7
CASSSTGNSYEQYF
TGCGCCAGCAGCTCGACAGGGAATTCCTACGAGCAGTACTTC
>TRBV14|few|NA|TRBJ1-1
CASSQTGTVNTEAFF
TGTGCCAGCAGCCAAACCGGGACTGTGAACACTGAAGCTTTCTTT
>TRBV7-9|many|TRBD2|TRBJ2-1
CASSLGLAHEQFF
TGTGCCAGCAGCTTGGGACTAGCCCATGAGCAGTTCTTC
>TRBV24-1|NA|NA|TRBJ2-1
CATSDLTAYNEQFF
TGTGCCACCAGTGACCTGACAGCCTACAATGAGCAGTTCTTC